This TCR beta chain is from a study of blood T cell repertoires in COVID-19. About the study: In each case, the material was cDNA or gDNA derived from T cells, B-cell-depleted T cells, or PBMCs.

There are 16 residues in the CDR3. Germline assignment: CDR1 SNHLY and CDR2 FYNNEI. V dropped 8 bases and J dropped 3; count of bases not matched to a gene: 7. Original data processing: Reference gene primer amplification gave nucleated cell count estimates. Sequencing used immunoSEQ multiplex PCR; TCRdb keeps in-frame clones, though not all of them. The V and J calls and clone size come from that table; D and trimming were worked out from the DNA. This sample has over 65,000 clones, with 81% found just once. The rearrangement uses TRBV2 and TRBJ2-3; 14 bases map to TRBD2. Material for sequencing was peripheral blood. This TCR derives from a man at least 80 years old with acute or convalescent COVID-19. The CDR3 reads CASSFGLAGGTDTQYF. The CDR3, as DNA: TGTGCCAGCTCCTTTGGACTAGCGGGAGGAACAGATACGCAGTATTTT.